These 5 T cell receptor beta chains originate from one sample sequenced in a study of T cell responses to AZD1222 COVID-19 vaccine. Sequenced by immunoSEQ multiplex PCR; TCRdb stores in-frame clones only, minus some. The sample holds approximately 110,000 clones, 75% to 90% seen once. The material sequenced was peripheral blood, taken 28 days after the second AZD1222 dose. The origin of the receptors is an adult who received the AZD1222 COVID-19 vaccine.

The chain's CDR3 is CASSVGGAPNEQFF. CDR3 sequence (DNA): TGTGCCAGCAGCGTAGGAGGAGCCCCTAATGAGCAGTTCTTC. The rearrangement links TRBV9 to TRBJ2-1; no clear D. This CDR3 comprises 14 residues. V lost 0 bases, J lost 7 bases, and 11 bases lay in between. Germline lookup yields CDR1 SGDLS and CDR2 YYNGEE.

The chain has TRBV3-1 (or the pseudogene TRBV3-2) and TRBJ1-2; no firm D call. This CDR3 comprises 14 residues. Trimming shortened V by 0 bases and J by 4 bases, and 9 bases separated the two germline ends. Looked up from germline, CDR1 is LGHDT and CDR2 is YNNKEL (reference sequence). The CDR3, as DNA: TGTGCCAGCAGCCAAGAAGAAGTCGGCTATGGCTACACCTTC. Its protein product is CASSQEEVGYGYTF.

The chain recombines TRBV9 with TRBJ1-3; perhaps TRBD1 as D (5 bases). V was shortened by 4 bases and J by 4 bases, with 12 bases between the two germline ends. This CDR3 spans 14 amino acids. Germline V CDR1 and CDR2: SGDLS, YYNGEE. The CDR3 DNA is TGTGCCAGCAGCTCCTCAGACAGAGGAAACACCATATATTTT. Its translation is CASSSSDRGNTIYF.

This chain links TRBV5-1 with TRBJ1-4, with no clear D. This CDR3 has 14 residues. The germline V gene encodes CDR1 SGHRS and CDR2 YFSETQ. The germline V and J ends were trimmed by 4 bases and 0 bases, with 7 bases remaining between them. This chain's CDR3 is CASSPLATNEKLFF. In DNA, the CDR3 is TGCGCCAGCAGCCCACTTGCAACTAATGAAAAACTGTTTTTT.

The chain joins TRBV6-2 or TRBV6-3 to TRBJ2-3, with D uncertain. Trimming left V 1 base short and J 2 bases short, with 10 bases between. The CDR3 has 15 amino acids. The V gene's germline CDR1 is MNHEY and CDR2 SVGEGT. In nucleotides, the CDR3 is TGTGCCAGCAGTTACTTAGTCAGATCCACAGATACGCAGTATTTT. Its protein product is CASSYLVRSTDTQYF.